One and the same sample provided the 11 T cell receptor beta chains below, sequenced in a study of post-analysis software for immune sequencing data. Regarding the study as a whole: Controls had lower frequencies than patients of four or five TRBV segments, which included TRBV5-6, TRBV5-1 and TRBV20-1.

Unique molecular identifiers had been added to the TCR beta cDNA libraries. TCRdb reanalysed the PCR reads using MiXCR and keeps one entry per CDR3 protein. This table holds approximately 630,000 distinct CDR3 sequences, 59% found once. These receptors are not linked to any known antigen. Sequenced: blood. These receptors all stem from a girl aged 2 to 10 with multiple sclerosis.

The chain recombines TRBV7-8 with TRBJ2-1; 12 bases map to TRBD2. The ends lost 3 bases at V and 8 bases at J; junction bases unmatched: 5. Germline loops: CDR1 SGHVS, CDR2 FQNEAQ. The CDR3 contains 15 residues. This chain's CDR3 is CASSLTSGSSHEQFF. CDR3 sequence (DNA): TGTGCCAGCAGCTTGACTAGCGGGAGTTCCCATGAGCAGTTCTTC.

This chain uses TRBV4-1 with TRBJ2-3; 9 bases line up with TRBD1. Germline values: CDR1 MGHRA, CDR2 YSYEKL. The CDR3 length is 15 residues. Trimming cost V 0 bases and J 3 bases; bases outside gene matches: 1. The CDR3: CASSQEDRGTDTQYF. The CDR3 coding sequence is TGCGCCAGCAGCCAAGAGGACAGGGGAACAGATACGCAGTATTTT.

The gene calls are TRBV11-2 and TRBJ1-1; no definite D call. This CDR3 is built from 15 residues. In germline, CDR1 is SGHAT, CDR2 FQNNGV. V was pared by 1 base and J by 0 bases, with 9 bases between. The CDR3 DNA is TGTGCCAGCAGCTTAGGAGCAGCTATGAACACTGAAGCTTTCTTT. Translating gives CASSLGAAMNTEAFF.

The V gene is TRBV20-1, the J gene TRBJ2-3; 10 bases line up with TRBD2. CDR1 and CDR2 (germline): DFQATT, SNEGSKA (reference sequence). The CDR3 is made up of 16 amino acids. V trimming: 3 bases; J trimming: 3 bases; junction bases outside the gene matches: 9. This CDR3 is CSASPFSGRSTDTQYF. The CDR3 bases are TGCAGTGCTAGCCCCTTTAGCGGGAGGAGTACAGATACGCAGTATTTT.

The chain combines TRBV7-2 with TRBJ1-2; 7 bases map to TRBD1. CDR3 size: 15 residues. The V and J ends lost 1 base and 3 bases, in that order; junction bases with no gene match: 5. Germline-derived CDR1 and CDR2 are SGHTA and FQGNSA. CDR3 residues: CASSLGLRGHYGYTF. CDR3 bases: TGTGCCAGCAGCTTAGGCCTGAGGGGGCACTATGGCTACACCTTC.

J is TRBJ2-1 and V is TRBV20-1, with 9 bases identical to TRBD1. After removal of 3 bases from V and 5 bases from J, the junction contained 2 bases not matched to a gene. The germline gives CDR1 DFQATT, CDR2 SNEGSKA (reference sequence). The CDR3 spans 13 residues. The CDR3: CSARGQGNNEQFF. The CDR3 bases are TGCAGTGCTAGGGGACAGGGAAACAATGAGCAGTTCTTC.

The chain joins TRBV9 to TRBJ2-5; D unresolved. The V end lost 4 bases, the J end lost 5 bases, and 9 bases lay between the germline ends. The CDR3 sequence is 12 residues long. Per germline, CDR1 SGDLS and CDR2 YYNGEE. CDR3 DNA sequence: TGTGCCAGCAGCAAAGTGGGGGAGACCCAGTACTTC. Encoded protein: CASSKVGETQYF.

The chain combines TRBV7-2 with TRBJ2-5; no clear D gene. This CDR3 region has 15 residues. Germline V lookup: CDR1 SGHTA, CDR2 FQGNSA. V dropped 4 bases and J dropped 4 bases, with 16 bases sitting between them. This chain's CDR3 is CASSSGPTSGETQYF. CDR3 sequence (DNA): TGTGCCAGCAGCTCGGGTCCCACCTCCGGAGAGACCCAGTACTTC.

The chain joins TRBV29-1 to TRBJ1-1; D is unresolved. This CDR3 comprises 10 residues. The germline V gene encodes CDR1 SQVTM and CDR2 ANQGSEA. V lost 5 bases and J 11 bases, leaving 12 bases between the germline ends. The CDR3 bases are TGCAGCGTTAAGCGGGCAAACGCTTTCTTT. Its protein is CSVKRANAFF.

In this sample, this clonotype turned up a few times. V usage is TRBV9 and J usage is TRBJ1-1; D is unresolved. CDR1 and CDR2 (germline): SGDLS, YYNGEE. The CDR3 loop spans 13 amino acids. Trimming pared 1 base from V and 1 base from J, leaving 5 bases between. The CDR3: CASSVRPNTEAFF. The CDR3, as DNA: TGTGCCAGCAGCGTAAGGCCGAACACTGAAGCTTTCTTT. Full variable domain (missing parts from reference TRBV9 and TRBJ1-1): DSGVTQTPKHLITATGQRVTLRCSPRSGDLSVYWYQQSLDQGLQFLIQYYNGEERAKGNILERFSAQQFPDLHSELNLSSLELGDSALYFCASSVRPNTEAFFGQGTRLTVV.

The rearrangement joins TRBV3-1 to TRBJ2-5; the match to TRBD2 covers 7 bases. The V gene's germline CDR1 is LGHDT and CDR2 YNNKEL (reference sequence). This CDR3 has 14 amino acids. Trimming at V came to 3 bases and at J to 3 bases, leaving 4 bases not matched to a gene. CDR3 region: CASSQSSGKETQYF. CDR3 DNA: TGTGCCAGCAGCCAGTCCAGCGGGAAAGAGACCCAGTACTTC.